This TCR beta chain was retrieved from a study of beta chain features in type 1 diabetes. Study-level findings and limits: There was a moderate but significant shortening of TCRB CDR3s in all four CD4+ subsets of Type 1 diabetes patients. Comparison showed that naive, central memory and Treg TCRB repertoires appeared more similar among patients than among healthy donors.

Of note for this clone: What it binds is unknown.

Expressed TCRB transcripts got sequenced, as all isolated RNA was reverse transcribed. Clones were read by immunoSEQ multiplex PCR, and TCRdb kept only the in-frame ones, dropping some. Of about 360,000 clones in the sample, 10% to 15% are singletons; the top ten hold more than 0.015%. Only one heparinised blood draw was taken per donor, and its volume averaged around 110 mL. Sorting that relied on CD45RO/CCR7/CD25/CD127/CD95/CD27 yielded CD4+ naive, central memory, regulatory and stem cell-like memory cells. The sequenced sample consisted of naive CD4+ T cells from blood. The receptor comes from a man aged 18 to 29 in good health.

CDR3 sequence (DNA): TGTGCCTGGAGCCCCGGGGGGAGCCAGCCCCAGCATTTT. Protein: CAWSPGGSQPQHF. This chain connects TRBV30 to TRBJ1-5, with a possible D match to TRBD1 (5 bases). Looked up from germline, CDR1 is GTSNPN and CDR2 is SVGIG (reference sequence). CDR3 length equals 13 residues. The V end lost 3 bases, the J end lost 7 bases, and 13 bases lay between the germline ends.